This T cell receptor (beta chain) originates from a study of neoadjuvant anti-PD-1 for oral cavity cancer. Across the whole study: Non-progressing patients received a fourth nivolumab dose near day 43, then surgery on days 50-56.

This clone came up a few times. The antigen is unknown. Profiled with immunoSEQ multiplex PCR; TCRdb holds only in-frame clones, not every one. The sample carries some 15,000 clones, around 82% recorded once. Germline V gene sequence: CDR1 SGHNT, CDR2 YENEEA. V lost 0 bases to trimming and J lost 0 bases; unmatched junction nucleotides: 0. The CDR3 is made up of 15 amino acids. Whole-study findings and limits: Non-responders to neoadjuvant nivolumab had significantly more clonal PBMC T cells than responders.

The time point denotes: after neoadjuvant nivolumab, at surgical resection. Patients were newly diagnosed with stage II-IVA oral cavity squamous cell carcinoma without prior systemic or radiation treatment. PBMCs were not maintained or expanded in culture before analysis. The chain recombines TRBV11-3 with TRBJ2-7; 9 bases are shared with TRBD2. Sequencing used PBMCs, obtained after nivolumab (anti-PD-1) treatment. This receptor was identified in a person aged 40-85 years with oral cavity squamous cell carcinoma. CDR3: CASSLEAGGSYEQYF. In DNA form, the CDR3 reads TGTGCCAGCAGCTTAGAAGCGGGGGGCTCCTACGAGCAGTACTTC.